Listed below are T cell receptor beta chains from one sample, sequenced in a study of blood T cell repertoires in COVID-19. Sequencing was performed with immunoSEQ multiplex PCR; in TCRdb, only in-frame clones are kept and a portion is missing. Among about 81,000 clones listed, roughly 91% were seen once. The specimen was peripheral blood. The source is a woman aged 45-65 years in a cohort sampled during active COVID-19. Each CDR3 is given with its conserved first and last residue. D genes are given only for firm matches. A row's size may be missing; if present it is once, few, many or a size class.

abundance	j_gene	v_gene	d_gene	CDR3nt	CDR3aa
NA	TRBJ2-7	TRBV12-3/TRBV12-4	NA	TGTGCCAGCAGTTTACGAGAGGACGAGCAGTACTTC	CASSLREDEQYF
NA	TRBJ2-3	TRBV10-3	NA	TGTGCCATCAGTGATCTAGAGACGGCAGATACGCAGTATTTT	CAISDLETADTQYF
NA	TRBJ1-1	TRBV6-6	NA	TGTGCCAGCAGAGAAACGGGGGGCGATGAAGCTTTCTTT	CASRETGGDEAFF
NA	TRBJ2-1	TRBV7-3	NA	TGTGCCAGCAGCTTAGGACTATCTCCTATCAATGAGCAGTTCTTC	CASSLGLSPINEQFF
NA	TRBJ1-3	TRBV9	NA	TGTGCCAGCAGCCGAATGGCACAGGGAAACACCATATATTTT	CASSRMAQGNTIYF
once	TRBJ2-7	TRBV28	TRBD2	TGTGCCAGCAAGGGTAGCGGGAGTATATACGAGCAGTACTTC	CASKGSGSIYEQYF
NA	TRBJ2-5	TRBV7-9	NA	TGTGCCAGCAAAGGGGGTTCCTGGGTAGGGGAGACCCAGTACTTC	CASKGGSWVGETQYF
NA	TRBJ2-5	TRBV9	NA	TGTGCCAGCAGCGTAGGCCTAGAAGAGACCCAGTACTTC	CASSVGLEETQYF
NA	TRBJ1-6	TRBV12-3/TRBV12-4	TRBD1	TGTGCCAGCAGTGGACAGGGTAATTCACCCCTCCACTTT	CASSGQGNSPLHF
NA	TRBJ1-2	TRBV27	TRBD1	TGTGCCAGCAGGGCAGGGGGCGCCGACGGCTACACCTTC	CASRAGGADGYTF
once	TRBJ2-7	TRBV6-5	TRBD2	TGTGCCAGCAGTTACTCCGGACTAGCGGGAGGGGAAGAGCAGTACTTC	CASSYSGLAGGEEQYF
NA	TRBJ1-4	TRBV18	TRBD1	TGTGCCAGCTCACAACGACAGGGGGATAATGAAAAACTGTTTTTT	CASSQRQGDNEKLFF
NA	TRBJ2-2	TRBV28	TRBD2	TGTGCCAGCAGTAGAGCGGGAGGGCAGCTGTTTTTT	CASSRAGGQLFF
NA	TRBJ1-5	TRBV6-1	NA	TGTGCCAGCAGTGATAGTGGGACACATAATCAGCCCCAGCATTTT	CASSDSGTHNQPQHF
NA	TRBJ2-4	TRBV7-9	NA	TGTGCCAGCAGCCACCTTGGGGGCGACAAAAACATTCAGTACTTC	CASSHLGGDKNIQYF
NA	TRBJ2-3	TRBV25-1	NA	TGTGCCAGCCGTGCCTACGGGGGCACAGATACGCAGTATTTT	CASRAYGGTDTQYF
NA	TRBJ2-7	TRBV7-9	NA	TGTGCCAGCAGCTTAGCTTTGACGGGAACCTACGAGCAGTACTTC	CASSLALTGTYEQYF
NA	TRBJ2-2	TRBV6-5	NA	TGTGCCAGCACCAGGTGGGCCTCAGAGCCCGGGGAGCTGTTTTTT	CASTRWASEPGELFF
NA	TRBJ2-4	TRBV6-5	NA	TGTGCCAGCAGGGGCAGGGGCTGGGGAAAAAACATTCAGTACTTC	CASRGRGWGKNIQYF
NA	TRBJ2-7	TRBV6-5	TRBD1	TGTGCCAGCAGTTGGGACAGATCATCCTACGAGCAGTACTTC	CASSWDRSSYEQYF
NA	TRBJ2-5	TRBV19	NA	TGTGCCAGTAGTATAAACTTGTTCGGGGGGACCCAGTACTTC	CASSINLFGGTQYF
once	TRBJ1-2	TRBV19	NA	TGTGCCAGTAGCTGGGTGGGCAGGTCCAATATGAACTATGGCTACACCTTC	CASSWVGRSNMNYGYTF
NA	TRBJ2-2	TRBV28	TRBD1	TGTGCCAGCCTCAGCGACAGGGTCACCGGGGAGCTGTTTTTT	CASLSDRVTGELFF
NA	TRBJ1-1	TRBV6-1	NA	TGTGCCAGCAGTGAAGGAGGAAAGAACACTGAAGCTTTCTTT	CASSEGGKNTEAFF
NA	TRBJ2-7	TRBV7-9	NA	TGTGCCAGCAGCTTAGGATTCTCCCCATGGACAGAGGAAGACGAGCAGTACTTC	CASSLGFSPWTEEDEQYF
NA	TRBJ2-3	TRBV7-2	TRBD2	TGTGCCAGCAGCTTATATGGACTAGGGACAGATACGCAGTATTTT	CASSLYGLGTDTQYF
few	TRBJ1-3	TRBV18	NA	TGTGCCAGCTCACCACCGGTTGTTGAGGGAAACACCATATATTTT	CASSPPVVEGNTIYF
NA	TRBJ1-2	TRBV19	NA	TGTGCCAGTCAGTTGGGAAGGGGTTTCGATGGCTACACCTTC	CASQLGRGFDGYTF
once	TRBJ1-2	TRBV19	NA	TGTGCCAGTAGTGGAGGAGGGAGGCTGGACTATGGCTACACCTTC	CASSGGGRLDYGYTF
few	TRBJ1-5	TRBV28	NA	TGTGCCAGCACCCGCGGCAATCAGCCCCAGCATTTT	CASTRGNQPQHF
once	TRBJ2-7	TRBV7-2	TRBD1	TGTGCCAGCAGATATCCGGGACAGGGGACCTACGAGCAGTACTTC	CASRYPGQGTYEQYF
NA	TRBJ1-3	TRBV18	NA	TGTGCCAGCTCACCGCCGGGATATCTATACTCTGGAAACACCATATATTTT	CASSPPGYLYSGNTIYF
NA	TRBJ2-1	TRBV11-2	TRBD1	TGTGCCAGCAGCTTCGGGGACAGCAACTACAATGAGCAGTTCTTC	CASSFGDSNYNEQFF
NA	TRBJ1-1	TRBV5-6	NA	TGTGCCAGCAGCTTGGAGGTTAGGGGGACTGAAGCTTTCTTT	CASSLEVRGTEAFF
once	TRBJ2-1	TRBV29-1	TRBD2	TGCAGCGTTGCCTTAGGGACTAGCGGGGGAAATGAGCAGTTCTTC	CSVALGTSGGNEQFF
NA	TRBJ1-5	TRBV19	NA	TGTGCCAGTAGCCGAGGAGGGAATCAGCCCCAGCATTTT	CASSRGGNQPQHF
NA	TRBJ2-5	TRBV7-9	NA	TGTGCCAGCAGCTTCGTCCGGGAGACCCAGTACTTC	CASSFVRETQYF
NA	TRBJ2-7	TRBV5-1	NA	TGCGCCAGCAGCTTGCCAGGGGTTTCTCAAGAGCAGTACTTC	CASSLPGVSQEQYF
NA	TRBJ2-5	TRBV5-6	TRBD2	TGTGCCAGCAGCGCCGGACTAGCGGCTATGCAAGAGACCCAGTACTTC	CASSAGLAAMQETQYF
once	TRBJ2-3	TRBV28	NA	TGTGCCAGCAGTTCCCCTAGATATACGCAGTATTTT	CASSSPRYTQYF